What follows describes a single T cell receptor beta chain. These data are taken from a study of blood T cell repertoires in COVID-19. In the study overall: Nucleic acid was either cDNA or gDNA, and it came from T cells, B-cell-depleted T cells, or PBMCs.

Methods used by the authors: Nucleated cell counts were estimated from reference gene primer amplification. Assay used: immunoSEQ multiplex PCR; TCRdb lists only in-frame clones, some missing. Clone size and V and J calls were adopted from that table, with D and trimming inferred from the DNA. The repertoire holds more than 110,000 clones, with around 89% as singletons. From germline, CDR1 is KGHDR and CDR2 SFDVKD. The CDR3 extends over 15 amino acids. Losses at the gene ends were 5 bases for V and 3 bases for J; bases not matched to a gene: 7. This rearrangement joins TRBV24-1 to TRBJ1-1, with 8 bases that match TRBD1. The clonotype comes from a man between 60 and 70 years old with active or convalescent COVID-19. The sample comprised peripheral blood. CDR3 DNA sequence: TGTGCCACCAGTGGGGCAGGGGGCGCGTACACTGAAGCTTTCTTT. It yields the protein CATSGAGGAYTEAFF.